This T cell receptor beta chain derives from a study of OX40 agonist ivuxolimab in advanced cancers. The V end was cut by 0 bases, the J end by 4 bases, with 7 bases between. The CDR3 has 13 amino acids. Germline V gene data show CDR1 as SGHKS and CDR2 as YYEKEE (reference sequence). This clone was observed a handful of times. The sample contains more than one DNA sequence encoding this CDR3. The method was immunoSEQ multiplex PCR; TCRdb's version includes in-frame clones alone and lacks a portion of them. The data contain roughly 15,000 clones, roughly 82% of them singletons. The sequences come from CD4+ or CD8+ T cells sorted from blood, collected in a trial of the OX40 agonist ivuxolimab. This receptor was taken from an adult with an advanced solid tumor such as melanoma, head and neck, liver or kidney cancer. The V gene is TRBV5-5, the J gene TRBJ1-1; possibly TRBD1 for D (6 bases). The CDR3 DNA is TGTGCCAGCAGCTTGGGCAGGGGCACTGAAGCTTTCTTT. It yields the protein CASSLGRGTEAFF.